One and the same sample provided the 32 T cell receptor beta chains below, sequenced in a study of beta chain features in type 1 diabetes. The study, taken as a whole, reports: Type 1 diabetes patients had moderately but significantly shorter TCRB CDR3s in all four CD4+ subsets.

The isolated RNA, all of it, was reverse transcribed, so expressed TCRB transcripts were what got sequenced. The protocol was immunoSEQ multiplex PCR, while the TCRdb copy is restricted to in-frame clones and leaves out a portion. The table lists about 160,000 clones, 6.5% to 10% of them singletons. These receptors have no identified antigens. What was sequenced was central memory CD4+ T cells from blood. The origin of the receptors is a woman between 18 and 29 years old with type 1 diabetes.

As to this clone: Mismatch with germline at one junction end may stem from a read error. The J gene is TRBJ1-6, the V gene TRBV4-1; TRBD1 is a possible D gene (5 bases). The CDR3 runs to 15 residues. Looked up from germline, CDR1 is MGHRA and CDR2 is YSYEKL. CDR3 bases: TGTGCCAGCAGCCAGGCCGGGACTGAGATTACACCCCTCCACTTT. Its protein is CASSQAGTEITPLHF.

This sequence joins TRBV5-1 and TRBJ2-5, with unresolved D. Germline CDR1 SGHRS, CDR2 YFSETQ. The CDR3 spans 13 residues. Trimming pared 4 bases from V and 5 bases from J, leaving 12 bases between. CDR3 DNA sequence: TGCGCCAGCAGCGAGGAACTCCACGAGACCCAGTACTTC. It specifies CASSEELHETQYF. Full variable domain (rest looked up from reference TRBV5-1 and TRBJ2-5): KAGVTQTPRYLIKTRGQQVTLSCSPISGHRSVSWYQQTPGQGLQFLFEYFSETQRNKGNFPGRFSGRQFSNSRSEMNVSTLELGDSALYLCASSEELHETQYFGPGTRLLVL.

This clone was seen only a few times. The chain has TRBV28 and TRBJ2-3, with D maybe TRBD1 (5 bases). With 5 bases removed from V and 7 bases from J, the gap between germline ends came to 10 bases. CDR1 and CDR2 from the germline V gene are MDHEN and SYDVKM. The CDR3 consists of 12 residues. The DNA for the CDR3 is TGTGCCAGCAGTACGGACATACATACGCAGTATTTT. It codes for CASSTDIHTQYF.

This clone was seen a few times. The chain links TRBV5-1 to TRBJ2-1; 9 nucleotides align to TRBD2. The CDR3 loop spans 16 amino acids. The V segment lost 0 bases and the J segment 7 bases; nucleotides outside the gene matches: 8. Germline CDR1 SGHRS, CDR2 YFSETQ. The CDR3 nucleotides are TGCGCCAGCAGCTTGGCAAAGACTAGCGGTCGGAATGAGCAGTTCTTC. It is translated as CASSLAKTSGRNEQFF.

This clone showed up just a few times. This chain connects TRBV30 to TRBJ1-5; D perhaps matches TRBD1 (5 bases). The germline CDR1 and CDR2 sequences are GTSNPN and SVGIG (reference sequence). The V end lost 5 bases, the J end lost 9 bases, and 14 bases lay between the germline ends. The CDR3 extends over 12 amino acids. CDR3: CAWGTTGAPQHF. CDR3 DNA sequence: TGTGCCTGGGGGACGACGGGAGCGCCCCAGCATTTT.

The chain is built from TRBV5-4 and TRBJ2-3; TRBD2 agrees at 10 bases. The CDR3 length is 14 residues. With 5 bases clipped from V and 4 bases from J, the junction kept 4 bases outside the gene matches. CDR1 and CDR2 (germline): SGHNT, YYREEE (reference sequence). CDR3 residues: CASRERGGPDTQYF. The CDR3 DNA follows: TGTGCCAGCAGGGAGCGGGGGGGCCCAGATACGCAGTATTTT.

The rearrangement uses TRBV6-5 and TRBJ2-3; tentatively, D is TRBD1 (5 bases). The germline V gene has CDR1 MNHEY and CDR2 SVGAGI. Trimming left V 6 bases short and J 2 bases short, with 9 bases between. The CDR3 spans 13 residues. The CDR3 sequence is CASRTAATDTQYF. In nucleotides, the CDR3 is TGTGCCAGCAGGACAGCCGCCACAGATACGCAGTATTTT.

This clone was seen only a few times. The gene calls are TRBV28 and TRBJ2-7; D is uncertain. Trimming removed 7 bases at V and 2 bases at J, with 12 bases between. This CDR3 spans 13 amino acids. From germline, CDR1 is MDHEN and CDR2 SYDVKM. The CDR3 here is CASNRASTYEQYF. The DNA of the CDR3 is TGTGCCAGCAATCGTGCGAGCACCTACGAGCAGTACTTC.

This clone turned up a few times. V usage is TRBV28 and J usage is TRBJ2-3, with TRBD2 identical over 10 bases. Trimming cost V 5 bases and J 6 bases; bases outside gene matches: 8. CDR1 and CDR2 from the germline V gene are MDHEN and SYDVKM. The CDR3 is made up of 15 amino acids. CDR3 in amino acids: CASSESGRAPDTQYF. The DNA of the CDR3 is TGTGCCAGCAGTGAAAGCGGGAGGGCCCCGGATACGCAGTATTTT.

The V call is TRBV20-1, the J call TRBJ2-5, with D hard to call. V dropped 5 bases and J dropped 7 bases, with 11 bases sitting between them. CDR1 is DFQATT and CDR2 is SNEGSKA in the germline V gene (reference sequence). The length of the CDR3 is 11 residues. In DNA form, the CDR3 reads TGCAGTGCTCCCACCCCCAGGACCCAGTACTTC. It encodes CSAPTPRTQYF.

This clone was recorded a few times. This rearrangement joins TRBV27 to TRBJ2-7; D call uncertain. The CDR3 loop spans 14 amino acids. Between the trimmed V and J ends, which lost 5 bases and 0 bases, there was a span of 11 bases. Germline CDR1 and CDR2: MNHEY and SMNVEV (reference sequence). CDR3 coding DNA: TGTGCCAGCAGTCGGATTAGGAGCTCCTACGAGCAGTACTTC. Translating gives CASSRIRSSYEQYF.

This clone was counted a few times. This chain joins TRBV7-2 and TRBJ1-2; no definite D call. V was pared by 5 bases and J by 0 bases, with 10 bases between. The CDR3 covers 14 residues. Germline CDR1 and CDR2: SGHTA and FQGNSA. The CDR3 coding sequence is TGTGCCAGCAGCCCCTTGGGAGCTAACTATGGCTACACCTTC. Translated: CASSPLGANYGYTF.

The chain links TRBV5-6 to TRBJ1-5; 7 bases are a match to TRBD1. Germline loops: CDR1 SGHDT, CDR2 YYEEEE. V dropped 4 bases and J dropped 5; count of bases not matched to a gene: 6. The CDR3 extends over 14 amino acids. The CDR3 loop is CASSKDRRDQPQHF. For the CDR3, the DNA is TGTGCCAGCAGCAAGGACAGGCGGGATCAGCCCCAGCATTTT. The whole variable domain, remainder taken from reference TRBV5-6 and TRBJ1-5, is DAGVTQSPTHLIKTRGQQVTLRCSPKSGHDTVSWYQQALGQGPQFIFQYYEEEERQRGNFPDRFSGHQFPNYSSELNVNALLLGDSALYLCASSKDRRDQPQHFGDGTRLSIL.

This clone has just a few counts. The chain couples TRBV5-1 to TRBJ2-1, with a possible D match to TRBD2 (5 bases). Germline V gene data show CDR1 as SGHRS and CDR2 as YFSETQ. V lost 0 bases to trimming and J lost 9 bases, with 13 bases between them. CDR3 length: 14 amino acids. CDR3 DNA: TGCGCCAGCAGCTTGGGACTGCGGGTAGGTGAGCAGTTCTTC. This encodes CASSLGLRVGEQFF.

The V and J genes are TRBV4-3 and TRBJ1-1; D perhaps matches TRBD1 (5 bases). The CDR3 covers 14 residues. Trimming left V 3 bases short and J 1 base short, with 9 bases between. CDR1 is LGHNA, CDR2 YSLEER, per germline. The CDR3 DNA reads TGCGCCAGCAGCCACCTCGGACAGAACACTGAAGCTTTCTTT. It encodes CASSHLGQNTEAFF.

This clone was counted between two and nine times. The V and J genes are TRBV7-9 and TRBJ2-7, with TRBD1 matching over 9 bases. The CDR3 totals 18 residues. V shed 5 bases and J 5 bases; nucleotides not matched to a gene: 19. Germline loops: CDR1 SEHNR, CDR2 FQNEAQ (reference sequence). CDR3 amino acids: CASSLVPGQGPAYDEQYF. DNA of the CDR3: TGTGCCAGCAGCCTCGTCCCGGGACAGGGACCGGCATATGACGAGCAGTACTTC.

The table lists this clone with a few counts. At one of its ends the junction is not consistent with the germline gene, which may arise from a read error. The V call is TRBV3-1 (or the pseudogene TRBV3-2), the J call TRBJ1-2; D is unclear. From germline, CDR1 is LGHDT and CDR2 YNNKEL (reference sequence). The CDR3 is made up of 8 amino acids. CDR3 bases: TGTGCCAGCAGCCAGTCTATTTTC. This sequence encodes CASSQSIF.

This clone was detected ten times or more. The chain uses TRBV19 and TRBJ2-7; 13 nucleotides agree with TRBD2. The CDR3 sequence is 15 residues long. From germline, CDR1 is LNHDA and CDR2 SQIVND (reference sequence). The V and J ends lost 5 bases and 6 bases, in that order; junction bases with no gene match: 7. The CDR3: CASSPRTSGSVEQYF. CDR3 coding DNA: TGTGCCAGTAGTCCTCGGACTAGCGGGAGTGTCGAGCAGTACTTC.

The sample holds a few counts of this clone. This rearrangement joins TRBV4-3 to TRBJ2-7, with TRBD1 as a possible D gene (6 bases). CDR3 size: 15 residues. Germline V lookup: CDR1 LGHNA, CDR2 YSLEER. Between the trimmed V and J ends, which lost 0 bases and 3 bases, there was a span of 12 bases. CDR3 nucleotide sequence: TGCGCCAGCAGCCAAGAACAGACAGGTATCTACGAGCAGTACTTC. Translating it yields CASSQEQTGIYEQYF.

The rearrangement links TRBV29-1 to TRBJ2-5, with 7 bases aligning to TRBD2. V was pared by 3 bases and J by 2 bases, with 3 bases of the junction left unmatched. The germline gives CDR1 SQVTM, CDR2 ANQGSEA. The CDR3 is 13 residues long. This chain's CDR3 is CSVDTAGQETQYF. CDR3 bases: TGCAGCGTTGATACAGCGGGGCAAGAGACCCAGTACTTC. Combining the CDR3 with reference TRBV29-1 and TRBJ2-5 gives the whole variable domain SAVISQKPSRDICQRGTSLTIQCQVDSQVTMMFWYRQQPGQSLTLIATANQGSEATYESGFVIDKFPISRPNLTFSTLTVSNMSPEDSSIYLCSVDTAGQETQYFGPGTRLLVL.

V and J are TRBV5-1 and TRBJ1-1; 7 bases align to TRBD1. Germline V gene lookup returns CDR1 SGHRS and CDR2 YFSETQ. The CDR3 runs 14 residues. V trimming: 2 bases; J trimming: 3 bases; junction bases outside the gene matches: 4. In DNA form, the CDR3 reads TGCGCCAGCAGCTTATCAACAGGGGACACTGAAGCTTTCTTT. Residues: CASSLSTGDTEAFF.

In this sample, this clone turned up a few times. This chain's CDR3 is CAWGTGSNIQYF. CDR3 nucleotide sequence: TGTGCCTGGGGGACAGGTAGCAACATTCAGTACTTC. The chain combines TRBV30 with TRBJ2-4; 8 positions agree with TRBD1. Germline-derived CDR1 and CDR2 are GTSNPN and SVGIG (reference sequence). CDR3 length: 12 residues. V gave up 5 bases and J gave up 7 bases; unmatched junction bases: 4.

V is TRBV5-1 and J is TRBJ2-5; TRBD2 matches at 9 bases. CDR3 length: 16 amino acids. Looked up from germline, CDR1 is SGHRS and CDR2 is YFSETQ. The V segment lost 3 bases and the J segment 4 bases; nucleotides outside the gene matches: 10. In DNA, the CDR3 is TGCGCCAGCAGCTCGTCGGTGGCGGGGGGGCTAGAGACCCAGTACTTC. Translated: CASSSSVAGGLETQYF.

The chain employs TRBV19 and TRBJ1-1; TRBD1 matches at 9 bases. V lost 8 bases, J lost 6 bases, and 7 bases stayed unmatched. Germline-derived CDR1 and CDR2 are LNHDA and SQIVND (reference sequence). The CDR3 runs to 13 residues. CDR3 in amino acids: CASHLGQGSEAFF. CDR3 DNA sequence: TGTGCCAGTCATTTGGGACAGGGATCTGAAGCTTTCTTT. Full variable domain (missing parts from reference TRBV19 and TRBJ1-1): DGGITQSPKYLFRKEGQNVTLSCEQNLNHDAMYWYRQDPGQGLRLIYYSQIVNDFQKGDIAEGYSVSREKKESFPLTVTSAQKNPTAFYLCASHLGQGSEAFFGQGTRLTVV.

A few counts support this clone. This chain connects TRBV11-2 to TRBJ2-5, with 14 bases identical to TRBD2. Germline V lookup: CDR1 SGHAT, CDR2 FQNNGV. The CDR3 loop spans 15 amino acids. The V gene end was trimmed by 5 bases and the J gene end by 5 bases; junction bases not matched to a gene: 4. The CDR3 is CASSTGLAGVETQYF. The CDR3 DNA is TGTGCCAGCAGCACGGGACTAGCGGGAGTGGAGACCCAGTACTTC.

This clone was recorded a few times. The CDR3 coding sequence is TGTGCCAGCAGCAACTCCGGGACAGGTTCTGAAAAACTGTTTTTT. This codes for CASSNSGTGSEKLFF. This rearrangement joins TRBV9 to TRBJ1-4; 8 nucleotides match TRBD1. This CDR3 has 15 residues. V was pared by 4 bases and J by 7 bases, with 9 bases of the junction left unmatched. Germline CDR1 reads SGDLS; CDR2 reads YYNGEE.

This clone appeared a few times. This rearrangement joins TRBV5-1 to TRBJ2-3; the D gene is possibly TRBD2 (7 bases). Germline lookup yields CDR1 SGHRS and CDR2 YFSETQ. The length of the CDR3 is 19 residues. V was cut by 4 bases and J by 4 bases, with 28 bases left in between. In DNA form, the CDR3 reads TGCGCCAGCAGCCCGGGGGGACAACTTCCGGAAATGAGACCAGATACGCAGTATTTT. Translation: CASSPGGQLPEMRPDTQYF.

The V and J genes are TRBV30 and TRBJ2-5; 12 bases fit TRBD2. The CDR3 spans 15 residues. The J segment lost 2 bases and the V segment lost 1 base, leaving 2 bases of the junction unmatched. CDR1 is GTSNPN and CDR2 is SVGIG in the germline V gene (reference sequence). The CDR3 region is CAWSAGLAGQETQYF. The DNA for the CDR3 is TGTGCCTGGAGTGCCGGACTAGCGGGGCAAGAGACCCAGTACTTC.

The chain couples TRBV14 to TRBJ2-3; D unclear. The V end was cut by 1 base, the J end by 8 bases, with 10 bases between. The CDR3 is made up of 13 amino acids. Germline V CDR1 and CDR2: SGHDN, FVKESK. Written as DNA, the CDR3 is TGTGCCAGCAGCCAAGGGTCGCGGAGTACGCAGTATTTT. It is translated as CASSQGSRSTQYF. The full variable domain, rest sourced from reference TRBV14 and TRBJ2-3, is EAGVTQFPSHSVIEKGQTVTLRCDPISGHDNLYWYRRVMGKEIKFLLHFVKESKQDESGMPNNRFLAERTGGTYSTLKVQPAELEDSGVYFCASSQGSRSTQYFGPGTRLTVL.

V and J are TRBV6-5 and TRBJ2-3; D gene ambiguous. Germline V lookup: CDR1 MNHEY, CDR2 SVGAGI. This CDR3 contains 15 residues. V was cut by 0 bases and J by 8 bases, with 15 bases left in between. The CDR3, as DNA: TGTGCCAGCAGTTACTCGATGGCCAAACCGGGTACGCAGTATTTT. This gives the protein CASSYSMAKPGTQYF.

The chain is built from TRBV19 and TRBJ2-6; 10 bases match TRBD1. The CDR3 contains 16 residues. V lost 8 bases, J lost 0 bases, and 4 bases stayed unmatched. CDR1 and CDR2 (germline): LNHDA, SQIVND (reference sequence). In nucleotides, the CDR3 is TGTGCCAGTTGGGACAGGGGTAGCTCTGGGGCCAACGTCCTGACTTTC. Its translation: CASWDRGSSGANVLTF.

There are a few counts of this clone. The V gene is TRBV5-6, the J gene TRBJ2-7; TRBD1 aligns across 10 bases. The germline V gene encodes CDR1 SGHDT and CDR2 YYEEEE. The CDR3 is 14 amino acids. V gave up 1 base and J gave up 6 bases; unmatched junction bases: 4. The CDR3, as DNA: TGTGCCAGCAGCTTGTTGGGACAGGGGCGCGAGCAGTACTTC. Protein: CASSLLGQGREQYF.